This T cell receptor (beta chain) was found in a study of vaccination and CD4 T cells after COVID-19. This clonotype was detected only a few times. What it binds is unknown. Cultured CD4+ T-cell DNA underwent Oncomine TCR Beta short-read sequencing. MiXCR, applied by TCRdb to the PCR reads, yields one record per CDR3 protein. The data contain 15,000 to 20,000 distinct CDR3 sequences, 43% of them singletons. Germline trimming cut 1 base from V and 5 bases from J; bases unmatched to any gene: 6. The CDR3 extends over 15 amino acids. Germline CDR1 reads LNHDA; CDR2 reads SQIVND (reference sequence). Treatment of the sample: approximately 9-day PBMC culture with coronavirus spike peptide pools or control peptides (ViraFEST assay).

The receptor was derived from a human donor who had recovered from COVID-19. The rearrangement joins TRBV19 to TRBJ2-5; TRBD2 matches 8 bases. Sequencing was performed on CD4+ T cells from blood, cultured in vitro, taken after SARS-CoV-2 vaccination. CDR3 sequence (DNA): TGTGCCAGTAGTATAGCCTGGACTAGCTGGGAGACCCAGTACTTC. It is translated as CASSIAWTSWETQYF.